This passage covers 22 T cell receptor beta chains from one sample sequenced in a study of OX40 agonist ivuxolimab in advanced cancers. TCRdb keeps only in-frame clones here, not all; method: immunoSEQ multiplex PCR. The sample holds about 60,000 clones, about 91% seen once. Sequences were derived from CD4+ or CD8+ T cells sorted from blood, sampled in a trial of the OX40 agonist ivuxolimab. The receptors here all came from an adult with an advanced solid tumor such as melanoma, head and neck, liver or kidney cancer.

V gene TRBV27 combines with J gene TRBJ2-3; D perhaps matches TRBD1 (6 bases). The germline gives CDR1 MNHEY, CDR2 SMNVEV (reference sequence). V gave up 2 bases and J gave up 7 bases, with 13 bases separating them. The CDR3 has 14 residues. The CDR3 region is CASSLGGQHYTQYF. The CDR3 region has the DNA TGTGCCAGCAGTTTAGGTGGACAGCACTATACGCAGTATTTT.

This clone was detected only a few times. V gene TRBV6-5 combines with J gene TRBJ2-6, with D uncertain. Germline lookup yields CDR1 MNHEY and CDR2 SVGAGI. V dropped 7 bases and J dropped 0 bases, with 7 bases sitting between them. The CDR3 covers 14 residues. CDR3 loop: CASMESSGANVLTF. CDR3 nucleotides: TGTGCCAGCATGGAGAGCTCTGGGGCCAACGTCCTGACTTTC.

The chain is built from TRBV6-6 and TRBJ2-1; D is perhaps TRBD2 (6 bases). The CDR3 runs to 15 residues. The ends were cut back, 7 bases at V and 7 bases at J, with 20 bases in the middle. Germline CDR1 and CDR2: MNHNY and SVGAGI (reference sequence). The CDR3, as DNA: TGTGCCAGCACCTACGGGGGAGAACGGGGTAATGAGCAGTTCTTC. Translating it yields CASTYGGERGNEQFF.

The gene calls are TRBV9 and TRBJ2-1; the D gene is possibly TRBD2 (7 bases). V was pared by 0 bases and J by 2 bases, with 9 bases between. Germline CDR1 is SGDLS and CDR2 is YYNGEE. The length of the CDR3 is 15 residues. The CDR3 DNA is TGTGCCAGCAGCGTAGTCGGGGGGCCCTACAATGAGCAGTTCTTC. Translating it yields CASSVVGGPYNEQFF.

This chain links TRBV15 with TRBJ2-3; 9 bases line up with TRBD2. Germline trimming cut 6 bases from V and 6 bases from J; bases unmatched to any gene: 4. The CDR3 runs 13 residues. Germline V gene sequence: CDR1 LNHNV, CDR2 YYDKDF (reference sequence). CDR3 sequence (DNA): TGTGCCACCAGTGCTAGCGGGGAGGATACGCAGTATTTT. Translated, it gives CATSASGEDTQYF.

V is TRBV7-9 and J is TRBJ1-1; D might be TRBD1 (5 bases). The CDR3 is made up of 14 amino acids. Germline V lookup: CDR1 SEHNR, CDR2 FQNEAQ (reference sequence). V was shortened by 5 bases and J by 1 base, with 11 bases between the two germline ends. The CDR3 region is CASSGGPRNTEAFF. The DNA for the CDR3 is TGTGCCAGCAGCGGGGGACCGAGGAACACTGAAGCTTTCTTT.

The chain links TRBV27 to TRBJ2-2; TRBD1 or TRBD2 may be the D gene (5 bases each). The germline V gene encodes CDR1 MNHEY and CDR2 SMNVEV (reference sequence). Trimming stripped 6 bases from V and 2 bases from J, with 7 bases between. This CDR3 has 13 amino acids. The CDR3 DNA reads as TGTGCCAGCAGGGGGACCAACACCGGGGAGCTGTTTTTT. This sequence encodes CASRGTNTGELFF.

Concerning this clone itself: Other DNA sequences in the sample encode the same CDR3. The chain uses TRBV10-3 and TRBJ1-2; D unclear. This CDR3 region has 12 residues. Trimming stripped 3 bases from V and 2 bases from J, with 4 bases between. Germline CDR1 reads ENHRY; CDR2 reads SYGVKD. The CDR3: CAISEGNYGYTF. CDR3 nucleotides: TGTGCCATCAGTGAAGGAAACTATGGCTACACCTTC.

This chain connects TRBV4-1 to TRBJ2-3, with 8 bases fitting TRBD2. The CDR3 loop spans 14 amino acids. Trimming took 5 bases from V and 4 from J; bases not matched to a gene: 5. From germline, CDR1 is MGHRA and CDR2 YSYEKL. This CDR3 is CASSKAGAADTQYF. The CDR3, as DNA: TGCGCCAGCAGCAAAGCGGGAGCGGCAGATACGCAGTATTTT.

In its sample, this clone was seen once. The V and J genes are TRBV5-6 and TRBJ2-7; perhaps D is TRBD1 or TRBD2 (5 bases each). The ends were cut back, 0 bases at V and 1 base at J, with 17 bases in the middle. The V gene's germline CDR1 is SGHDT and CDR2 YYEEEE. The CDR3 is made up of 17 amino acids. CDR3 loop: CASSLAFEGTKSYEQYV. In DNA, the CDR3 is TGTGCCAGCAGCTTGGCCTTCGAAGGGACGAAATCCTACGAGCAGTACGTC.

The chain links TRBV6-5 to TRBJ2-3; D is ambiguous. The CDR3 sequence is 15 residues long. Germline loops: CDR1 MNHEY, CDR2 SVGAGI. Trimming stripped 7 bases from V and 0 bases from J, with 14 bases between. DNA for the CDR3: TGTGCCAGCACCCCCCAGGTCGGGAGCACAGATACGCAGTATTTT. This codes for CASTPQVGSTDTQYF.

This clone appeared once. This chain uses TRBV27 with TRBJ1-2; TRBD1 matches at 11 bases. V shed 5 bases and J 3 bases; nucleotides not matched to a gene: 5. The germline V gene encodes CDR1 MNHEY and CDR2 SMNVEV (reference sequence). This CDR3 comprises 15 residues. The CDR3 reads CASSPDRGLDYGYTF. The CDR3, as DNA: TGTGCCAGCAGTCCGGACAGGGGGCTCGACTATGGCTACACCTTC.

V usage is TRBV7-9 and J usage is TRBJ1-1; 7 nucleotides align to TRBD1. Trimming at V came to 5 bases and at J to 4 bases, leaving 13 bases not matched to a gene. Germline V gives CDR1 SEHNR, CDR2 FQNEAQ (reference sequence). There are 16 residues in the CDR3. CDR3 sequence: CASSPRAGTATTEAFF. The CDR3 region has the DNA TGTGCCAGCAGCCCTCGGGCCGGGACAGCGACCACTGAAGCTTTCTTT.

The chain uses TRBV4-1 and TRBJ1-3; unclear D gene. The CDR3 is 14 residues long. Germline V gene data show CDR1 as MGHRA and CDR2 as YSYEKL. Trimming stripped 6 bases from V and 2 bases from J, with 11 bases between. CDR3 sequence reads: CASSSARTGNTIYF. CDR3 bases: TGCGCCAGCAGTTCCGCCCGCACTGGAAACACCATATATTTT.

The J gene is TRBJ2-7, the V gene TRBV10-2; perhaps TRBD2 as D (6 bases). The CDR3 runs 11 residues. CDR1 is WSHSY, CDR2 SAAADI, per germline. Trimming cost V 7 bases and J 6 bases, with 10 bases left between them. The chain's CDR3 is CASIGGFEQYF. CDR3 nucleotide sequence: TGCGCCAGCATCGGAGGGTTCGAGCAGTACTTC.

The chain combines TRBV7-9 with TRBJ1-1; D perhaps matches TRBD1 (5 bases). The CDR3 sequence is 15 residues long. V was clipped by 5 bases and J by 2 bases, with 15 bases between them. From germline, CDR1 is SEHNR and CDR2 FQNEAQ (reference sequence). The CDR3 bases are TGTGCCAGCAGCCCCCTGGGGGATATAAACACTGAAGCTTTCTTT. The encoded protein is CASSPLGDINTEAFF. The full variable domain, in which reference TRBV7-9 and TRBJ1-1 provide the parts outside the CDR3, is DTGVSQNPRHKITKRGQNVTFRCDPISEHNRLYWYRQTLGQGPEFLTYFQNEAQLEKSRLLSDRFSAERPKGSFSTLEIQRTEQGDSAMYLCASSPLGDINTEAFFGQGTRLTVV.

This sequence joins TRBV7-9 and TRBJ2-7; D unclear. CDR1 is SEHNR and CDR2 is FQNEAQ in the germline V gene (reference sequence). V was clipped by 5 bases and J by 3 bases, with 17 bases between them. The CDR3 consists of 15 residues. CDR3 sequence: CASSPFDGTHYEQYF. CDR3 DNA sequence: TGTGCCAGCAGCCCATTTGACGGAACCCACTACGAGCAGTACTTC.

About this clone itself: Compared with germline, one end of the junction differs, possibly owing to a read error. This chain links TRBV6-5 with TRBJ2-7, with 10 nucleotides matching TRBD2. Germline V gene data show CDR1 as MNHEY and CDR2 as SVGAGI. The CDR3 has 15 amino acids. The CDR3 sequence: CASSDSSGSSYEQYF. Written as DNA, the CDR3 is TGTGCCAGCAGTGACTCTAGCGGGAGCTCCTACGAGCAGTACTTC.

The rearrangement uses TRBV7-9 and TRBJ2-3, with D hard to call. Germline CDR1 is SEHNR and CDR2 is FQNEAQ (reference sequence). The CDR3 spans 13 residues. The V end was cut by 5 bases, the J end by 2 bases, with 8 bases between. The CDR3 loop reads CASSPGNTDTQYF. The CDR3 DNA is TGTGCCAGCAGCCCGGGTAACACAGATACGCAGTATTTT. The variable domain in full, with the rest retrieved from reference TRBV7-9 and TRBJ2-3, is DTGVSQNPRHKITKRGQNVTFRCDPISEHNRLYWYRQTLGQGPEFLTYFQNEAQLEKSRLLSDRFSAERPKGSFSTLEIQRTEQGDSAMYLCASSPGNTDTQYFGPGTRLTVL.

The J gene is TRBJ1-1, the V gene TRBV28; tentatively, D is TRBD1 (5 bases). Germline V lookup: CDR1 MDHEN, CDR2 SYDVKM. The CDR3 is made up of 15 amino acids. The V and J ends lost 2 bases and 0 bases respectively, with 10 bases between them. The CDR3 region is CASSLEGDVNTEAFF. In nucleotides, the CDR3 is TGTGCCAGCAGTTTAGAAGGGGACGTGAACACTGAAGCTTTCTTT.

CDR3 sequence (DNA): TGTGCCAGTAGTATTTACAGGTTCGGGGAAAAACTGTTTTTT. It yields the protein CASSIYRFGEKLFF. The chain recombines TRBV19 with TRBJ1-4, with D possibly matching TRBD1 (5 bases). Deletions cut 3 bases from V and 8 bases from J, with 13 bases between. CDR3 length: 14 residues. In germline, CDR1 is LNHDA, CDR2 SQIVND (reference sequence).

J is TRBJ2-3 and V is TRBV6-4; possibly TRBD2 for D (5 bases). V lost 0 bases and J 0 bases, leaving 7 bases between the germline ends. The CDR3 length is 15 residues. Germline V gene lookup returns CDR1 MRHNA and CDR2 SNTAGT. The CDR3 nucleotides read TGTGCCAGCAGTGACTCTAGGACTAGCACAGATACGCAGTATTTT. It encodes CASSDSRTSTDTQYF.